These 28 T cell receptor beta chains were sequenced from one sample in a study of blood T cell repertoires in COVID-19. Sequencing used immunoSEQ multiplex PCR; TCRdb keeps in-frame clones, though not all of them. The sample comprises hundreds of thousands of clones, around 82% of which are singletons, and approximately 5% rests with the top ten. The sequenced material came from peripheral blood. The receptors come from a woman of 80 years or more with active or convalescent COVID-19.

The CDR3 coding sequence is TGTGCCATCAGCGGGTCAATGCGCGGGGGCTACAATGAGCAGTTCTTC. Translated: CAISGSMRGGYNEQFF. The chain combines TRBV10-3 with TRBJ2-1; 7 bases agree with TRBD2. The CDR3 spans 16 residues. Germline assignment: CDR1 ENHRY and CDR2 SYGVKD. V lost 6 bases, J lost 3 bases, and 11 bases stayed unmatched.

The chain recombines TRBV28 with TRBJ1-2, with TRBD1 matching over 7 bases. This CDR3 has 14 amino acids. Germline CDR1 MDHEN, CDR2 SYDVKM. With V trimmed by 4 bases and J by 6 bases, 8 bases remained unmatched. The CDR3 loop reads CASSWATGADGYTF. CDR3 DNA sequence: TGTGCCAGCAGTTGGGCCACAGGGGCGGATGGCTACACCTTC.

The J gene is TRBJ1-6, the V gene TRBV3-1 (or the pseudogene TRBV3-2), with 7 bases lining up with TRBD1. The junction had 7 bases not matched to a gene; V was cut back by 2 bases and J by 6 bases. CDR3 length: 16 residues. CDR1 and CDR2 (germline): LGHDT, YNNKEL (reference sequence). The CDR3 bases are TGTGCCAGCAGCCAACATCTAGGGACAGCTAATTCACCCCTCCACTTT. Protein product: CASSQHLGTANSPLHF.

The chain couples TRBV7-2 to TRBJ2-2, with 7 positions matching TRBD1. The CDR3 is made up of 13 amino acids. The germline gives CDR1 SGHTA, CDR2 FQGNSA. Unmatched junction bases numbered 4, after V lost 5 bases and J lost 7 bases. CDR3 amino acids: CASSVRQGGELFF. CDR3 in DNA: TGTGCCAGCAGCGTACGACAGGGCGGGGAGCTGTTTTTT.

The genes are TRBV29-1 and TRBJ1-5; the D gene is possibly TRBD1 (6 bases). Germline V gene data show CDR1 as SQVTM and CDR2 as ANQGSEA. V lost 4 bases, J lost 0 bases, and 10 bases lay in between. CDR3 length equals 14 residues. CDR3 residues: CSVATGYSNQPQHF. CDR3 DNA: TGCAGCGTTGCGACAGGTTATAGCAATCAGCCCCAGCATTTT.

J is TRBJ2-2 and V is TRBV5-1; D is ambiguous. V lost 4 bases and J lost 0, with 13 bases in between. The CDR3 sequence is 16 residues long. The germline CDR1 and CDR2 sequences are SGHRS and YFSETQ. Here the CDR3 DNA reads TGCGCCAGCAGCGCCCACTTAAATTCGAACACCGGGGAGCTGTTTTTT. Translating gives CASSAHLNSNTGELFF.

The chain employs TRBV7-8 and TRBJ2-7; TRBD2 aligns across 7 bases. Trimming took 1 base from V and 2 from J; bases not matched to a gene: 5. CDR1 and CDR2 (germline): SGHVS, FQNEAQ. This CDR3 has 15 residues. CDR3 coding DNA: TGTGCCAGCAGCTTAGAGGCGGGGGTAACCTACGAGCAGTACTTC. As protein: CASSLEAGVTYEQYF.

This clone appeared once. The CDR3, as DNA: TGTGCCAGCAGCTCCAAAACAGGGCGTGAGAACAATGAGCAGTTCTTC. The encoded protein is CASSSKTGRENNEQFF. The V and J genes are TRBV5-4 and TRBJ2-1, with a weak D call TRBD1 (6 bases). Trimming removed 3 bases at V and 5 bases at J, with 18 bases between. From germline, CDR1 is SGHNT and CDR2 YYREEE (reference sequence). The CDR3 loop spans 16 amino acids.

This clone is a singleton in its sample. The rearrangement links TRBV3-1 (or the pseudogene TRBV3-2) to TRBJ2-1, with TRBD2 as a possible D gene (6 bases). Trimming cost V 5 bases and J 0 bases, with 29 bases left between them. The V gene's germline CDR1 is LGHDT and CDR2 YNNKEL (reference sequence). The CDR3 totals 21 residues. The CDR3 here is CASSSYFSLGRTQSSYNEQFF. Written as DNA, the CDR3 is TGTGCCAGCAGCTCATATTTTTCACTCGGGAGAACCCAAAGCTCCTACAATGAGCAGTTCTTC.

The chain couples TRBV10-1 to TRBJ1-6; D perhaps matches TRBD1 (6 bases). The V and J ends lost 3 bases and 0 bases respectively, with 15 bases between them. The CDR3 is 18 amino acids. Germline-derived CDR1 and CDR2 are WNHNN and SYGVQD (reference sequence). The CDR3 protein is CASSEERGAGSYNSPLHF. CDR3 DNA sequence: TGCGCCAGCAGTGAAGAGCGGGGGGCGGGCTCCTATAATTCACCCCTCCACTTT.

This clone was counted a few times. The CDR3: CASSTMSAEGAPYEQYF. CDR3 nucleotides: TGTGCCAGCAGCACGATGTCAGCGGAAGGAGCTCCTTACGAGCAGTACTTC. The J gene is TRBJ2-7, the V gene TRBV7-8; D might be TRBD2 (5 bases). Germline V lookup: CDR1 SGHVS, CDR2 FQNEAQ. V gave up 5 bases and J gave up 4 bases, with 24 bases separating them. CDR3 length equals 17 residues.

This clone has a handful of counts. The chain couples TRBV9 to TRBJ2-5, with TRBD2 matching over 7 bases. The CDR3 runs 18 residues. V gave up 4 bases and J gave up 1 base; unmatched junction bases: 16. Germline-derived CDR1 and CDR2 are SGDLS and YYNGEE. The CDR3, as DNA: TGTGCCAGCAGCTTTGGGTCAGCGGGAAGGGGACTCCAAGAGACCCAGTACTTC. Protein sequence: CASSFGSAGRGLQETQYF. Complete variable domain (other parts from reference TRBV9 and TRBJ2-5): DSGVTQTPKHLITATGQRVTLRCSPRSGDLSVYWYQQSLDQGLQFLIQYYNGEERAKGNILERFSAQQFPDLHSELNLSSLELGDSALYFCASSFGSAGRGLQETQYFGPGTRLLVL.

The rearrangement uses TRBV6-5 and TRBJ2-3, with a weak D call TRBD1 (6 bases). Looked up from germline, CDR1 is MNHEY and CDR2 is SVGAGI. There are 15 residues in the CDR3. V was clipped by 5 bases and J by 1 base, with 13 bases between them. The CDR3 region is CASSTRDTRTDTQYF. In nucleotides, the CDR3 is TGTGCCAGCAGTACCCGGGACACCCGCACAGATACGCAGTATTTT.

This clone has just one count. The genes are TRBV6-5 and TRBJ1-5; 8 bases line up with TRBD1. J gave up 7 bases and V 6 bases, and 2 bases lay outside the gene matches. The CDR3 length is 12 residues. In germline, CDR1 is MNHEY, CDR2 SVGAGI. The CDR3 loop reads CASSHRGQPQHF. DNA of the CDR3: TGTGCCAGCAGCCACAGGGGGCAGCCCCAGCATTTT.

The V gene is TRBV5-4, the J gene TRBJ2-3; 8 nucleotides agree with TRBD2. Per the germline V gene, CDR1 is SGHNT and CDR2 is YYREEE (reference sequence). V was pared by 5 bases and J by 5 bases, with 10 bases of the junction left unmatched. The CDR3 loop spans 15 amino acids. CDR3 protein: CASRGRGARVDTQYF. The CDR3 nucleotides read TGTGCCAGCAGAGGGCGGGGGGCCCGGGTAGATACGCAGTATTTT.

The CDR3 nucleotides read TGCGCCAGCAGCTCAGGACAGGACTATGGCTACACCTTC. The encoded protein is CASSSGQDYGYTF. V and J are TRBV5-1 and TRBJ1-2; TRBD1 matches 7 bases. Germline V gene data show CDR1 as SGHRS and CDR2 as YFSETQ. This CDR3 spans 13 amino acids. The V and J ends lost 3 bases and 3 bases, in that order; junction bases with no gene match: 2.

The rearrangement joins TRBV6-5 to TRBJ1-4, with a weak D call TRBD1 (6 bases). V lost 5 bases and J lost 5, with 9 bases in between. The CDR3 is 13 amino acids. Germline V gene data show CDR1 as MNHEY and CDR2 as SVGAGI. DNA for the CDR3: TGTGCCAGCAGTCGCGGACAGAATGAAAAACTGTTTTTT. Its protein is CASSRGQNEKLFF.

The chain links TRBV5-5 to TRBJ1-2, with D perhaps matching TRBD1 (5 bases). V was trimmed by 4 bases and J by 3 bases, leaving 16 bases between them. Germline V lookup: CDR1 SGHKS, CDR2 YYEKEE (reference sequence). This CDR3 has 15 residues. The CDR3 loop is CASSLYGGEDYGYTF. CDR3 DNA: TGTGCCAGCAGCCTATACGGGGGGGAGGACTATGGCTACACCTTC.

The V gene is TRBV4-1, the J gene TRBJ2-1; TRBD2 is a possible D gene (5 bases). The germline V and J ends were trimmed by 1 base and 9 bases, with 7 bases remaining between them. Germline V gives CDR1 MGHRA, CDR2 YSYEKL. This CDR3 is 12 amino acids long. The CDR3 DNA is TGCGCCAGCAGCCAAGTTACTAGTGAGCAGTTCTTC. This gives the protein CASSQVTSEQFF.

The CDR3 spells CASSQDMGTKRYEQYF. For the CDR3, the DNA is TGCGCCAGCAGCCAAGATATGGGCACGAAACGATACGAGCAGTACTTC. This sequence joins TRBV4-1 and TRBJ2-7; D gene uncertain. The CDR3 covers 16 residues. Germline assignment: CDR1 MGHRA and CDR2 YSYEKL. V was trimmed by 0 bases and J by 4 bases, leaving 16 bases between them.

This chain joins TRBV19 and TRBJ1-2, with D perhaps TRBD1 (6 bases). Trimming cost V 5 bases and J 0 bases, with 13 bases left between them. The CDR3 runs to 15 residues. Germline assignment: CDR1 LNHDA and CDR2 SQIVND (reference sequence). The CDR3 loop reads CASSRTGPSNYGYTF. For the CDR3, the DNA is TGTGCCAGTAGTCGCACAGGGCCTTCTAACTATGGCTACACCTTC. Using reference TRBV19 and TRBJ1-2 for the parts outside the CDR3, the full variable domain is DGGITQSPKYLFRKEGQNVTLSCEQNLNHDAMYWYRQDPGQGLRLIYYSQIVNDFQKGDIAEGYSVSREKKESFPLTVTSAQKNPTAFYLCASSRTGPSNYGYTFGSGTRLTVV.

V and J are TRBV10-2 and TRBJ1-1; 8 bases agree with TRBD1. V lost 5 bases, J lost 5 bases, and 4 bases stayed unmatched. CDR3 size: 13 residues. Germline V lookup: CDR1 WSHSY, CDR2 SAAADI. The CDR3 here is CASSTQGATEAFF. Here the CDR3 DNA reads TGCGCCAGCAGTACCCAGGGGGCAACTGAAGCTTTCTTT.

The chain employs TRBV11-2 and TRBJ1-5; D gene unclear. CDR3 length equals 17 residues. Trimming left V 4 bases short and J 2 bases short, with 18 bases between. In germline, CDR1 is SGHAT, CDR2 FQNNGV. CDR3 nucleotide sequence: TGTGCCAGCAGCTGGGGTGAGGGAGGTTGGGGCAATCAGCCCCAGCATTTT. Its protein is CASSWGEGGWGNQPQHF.

J is TRBJ1-5 and V is TRBV2, with 7 bases identical to TRBD1. The CDR3 contains 13 residues. The germline V gene has CDR1 SNHLY and CDR2 FYNNEI. V trimming: 4 bases; J trimming: 6 bases; junction bases outside the gene matches: 3. CDR3 coding DNA: TGTGCCAGCAGTGGACAGGGAGCTCAGCCCCAGCATTTT. Its translation: CASSGQGAQPQHF.

The chain combines TRBV20-1 with TRBJ2-5; 13 nucleotides line up with TRBD2. This CDR3 is built from 15 residues. Trimming at V came to 3 bases and at J to 5 bases, leaving 6 bases not matched to a gene. The germline V gene has CDR1 DFQATT and CDR2 SNEGSKA (reference sequence). The CDR3: CSASGLAGVSETQYF. CDR3 coding DNA: TGCAGTGCTAGTGGACTAGCGGGAGTGAGTGAGACCCAGTACTTC.

The J gene is TRBJ2-1, the V gene TRBV5-5; 8 bases agree with TRBD2. The CDR3 loop spans 17 amino acids. The germline gives CDR1 SGHKS, CDR2 YYEKEE (reference sequence). Unmatched junction bases numbered 12, after V lost 0 bases and J lost 7 bases. CDR3 sequence reads: CASSLAPLREAGNEQFF. DNA for the CDR3: TGTGCCAGCAGCTTGGCCCCTCTGCGGGAGGCGGGGAATGAGCAGTTCTTC.

The gene calls are TRBV6-5 and TRBJ1-3; D gene uncertain. Germline CDR1 reads MNHEY; CDR2 reads SVGAGI. The CDR3 runs 15 residues. V was clipped by 0 bases and J by 0 bases, with 6 bases between them. The CDR3 DNA reads as TGTGCCAGCAGTTACTCAGAGGTCTCTGGAAACACCATATATTTT. This encodes CASSYSEVSGNTIYF.

This chain connects TRBV7-7 to TRBJ2-5; D may be TRBD1 (5 bases). Germline V gene sequence: CDR1 SSHAT, CDR2 FNYEAQ (reference sequence). V shed 3 bases and J shed 3 bases, with 11 bases lying between them. The CDR3 loop spans 14 amino acids. CDR3 sequence: CASSLIDSKETQYF. CDR3 sequence (DNA): TGTGCCAGCAGCTTGATAGACAGTAAAGAGACCCAGTACTTC.